These 22 T cell receptor beta chains came from one sample sequenced in a study of shared clonotypes between healthy human individuals. Repertoires were generated with immunoSEQ multiplex PCR, while TCRdb's copy carries only in-frame clones and drops some. The sample carries around 1.6 million clones, about 98% recorded once. The sample was naive CD4+ T cells sorted from blood. Subset meaning: CD45RA+ positively selected. These receptors were taken from a man younger than 40 in good health.

This clone appeared a single time. The gene calls are TRBV18 and TRBJ2-4, with 10 bases lining up with TRBD2. This CDR3 comprises 17 residues. The junction had 3 bases not matched to a gene; V was cut back by 1 base and J by 0 bases. CDR1 and CDR2 from the germline V gene are KGHSH and LQKENI. DNA for the CDR3: TGTGCCAGCTCACCACTCCTAGCGGGGGTAGCCAAAAACATTCAGTACTTC. Its translation: CASSPLLAGVAKNIQYF.

Concerning this clone: Relative to the germline gene, one junction end is altered; a read error may explain this. This rearrangement joins TRBV20-1 to TRBJ1-4; the D gene is possibly TRBD1 (5 bases). CDR3 size: 10 residues. Germline V gives CDR1 DFQATT, CDR2 SNEGSKA (reference sequence). The CDR3 sequence: CSARVEQAIF. The CDR3 DNA sequence: TGCAGTGCTAGAGTGGAACAGGCAATTTTT.

This rearrangement joins TRBV4-1 to TRBJ2-1, with 12 bases matching TRBD2. This CDR3 spans 14 amino acids. With V trimmed by 4 bases and J by 6 bases, 1 base remained unmatched. From germline, CDR1 is MGHRA and CDR2 YSYEKL. The CDR3 nucleotides are TGCGCCAGCAGCCGACTAGCGGGAGTCAATGAGCAGTTCTTC. This encodes CASSRLAGVNEQFF.

The chain uses TRBV14 and TRBJ2-7; no reliable D call. Deletions cut 4 bases from V and 2 bases from J, with 18 bases between. Germline CDR1 is SGHDN and CDR2 is FVKESK. The CDR3 has 16 residues. CDR3 nucleotides: TGTGCCAGCAGCCGACTCGGCCACAGTCCCGCCTACGAGCAGTACTTC. Translating gives CASSRLGHSPAYEQYF.

This chain connects TRBV27 to TRBJ2-2; no clear D gene. Germline V gives CDR1 MNHEY, CDR2 SMNVEV (reference sequence). Trimming removed 6 bases at V and 1 base at J, with 6 bases between. This CDR3 is 13 amino acids long. DNA for the CDR3: TGTGCCAGCAGCCCCTGGAACACCGGGGAGCTGTTTTTT. Translation gives CASSPWNTGELFF.

In this sample, this clone turned up once. The V call is TRBV9, the J call TRBJ2-1; 14 bases agree with TRBD2. This CDR3 contains 21 residues. After removal of 0 bases from V and 0 bases from J, the junction contained 11 bases not matched to a gene. CDR1 is SGDLS and CDR2 is YYNGEE in the germline V gene. The CDR3 region is CASSVVSPIGTSGSSYNEQFF. CDR3 DNA: TGTGCCAGCAGCGTAGTATCGCCAATTGGGACTAGCGGGAGCTCCTACAATGAGCAGTTCTTC.

The chain joins TRBV6-5 to TRBJ2-5; D unclear. Trimming pared 6 bases from V and 4 bases from J, leaving 12 bases between. This CDR3 region has 13 residues. CDR1 is MNHEY and CDR2 is SVGAGI in the germline V gene. The CDR3 sequence is CASRLSGVETQYF. The CDR3 bases are TGTGCCAGCAGGCTCAGTGGGGTAGAGACCCAGTACTTC.

This rearrangement joins TRBV14 to TRBJ2-2, with D possibly TRBD1 on 5 matching bases. The CDR3 runs 14 residues. The germline V gene encodes CDR1 SGHDN and CDR2 FVKESK. Trimming removed 0 bases at V and 4 bases at J, with 6 bases between. CDR3 sequence reads: CASSQDQGTGELFF. The DNA of the CDR3 is TGTGCCAGCAGCCAAGACCAGGGCACCGGGGAGCTGTTTTTT. Together with reference TRBV14 and TRBJ2-2, the CDR3 gives the full variable domain: EAGVTQFPSHSVIEKGQTVTLRCDPISGHDNLYWYRRVMGKEIKFLLHFVKESKQDESGMPNNRFLAERTGGTYSTLKVQPAELEDSGVYFCASSQDQGTGELFFGEGSRLTVL.

The V call is TRBV19, the J call TRBJ2-2, with TRBD1 as a possible D gene (5 bases). This CDR3 region has 16 residues. V was cut by 0 bases and J by 2 bases, with 10 bases left in between. Looked up from germline, CDR1 is LNHDA and CDR2 is SQIVND (reference sequence). The DNA for the CDR3 is TGTGCCAGTAGTATAGATGGACAAGCCAACACCGGGGAGCTGTTTTTT. It translates to CASSIDGQANTGELFF.

The gene calls are TRBV15 and TRBJ2-5; either TRBD1 or TRBD2 may supply D (7 bases each). The length of the CDR3 is 15 residues. The germline V gene encodes CDR1 LNHNV and CDR2 YYDKDF (reference sequence). Trimming shortened V by 7 bases and J by 5 bases, and 20 bases separated the two germline ends. In DNA, the CDR3 is TGTGCCACCACCAGGGACAGCGGGGCCCGGGAGACCCAGTACTTC. Translating it yields CATTRDSGARETQYF.

The chain recombines TRBV7-9 with TRBJ2-2; 7 bases are shared with TRBD1. V shed 5 bases and J 4 bases; nucleotides not matched to a gene: 7. CDR3 size: 15 residues. CDR1 and CDR2 (germline): SEHNR, FQNEAQ (reference sequence). The CDR3: CASSQNGQATGELFF. The CDR3 DNA follows: TGTGCCAGCAGCCAGAACGGACAGGCCACCGGGGAGCTGTTTTTT.

This clone was picked up one time. The CDR3: CASSAAPGRGTDTQYF. DNA of the CDR3: TGTGCCAGCAGCGCAGCTCCGGGCAGGGGCACAGATACGCAGTATTTT. V is TRBV7-6 and J is TRBJ2-3; possibly TRBD1 for D (5 bases). The V gene lost 5 bases and the J gene lost 1 base, with 16 bases spanning the gap. The CDR3 spans 16 residues. Germline CDR1 is SGHVS and CDR2 is FNYEAQ.

Details on this clone: The sample carries other DNA sequences with the same CDR3. The V call is TRBV5-1, the J call TRBJ2-3; tentatively, D is TRBD1 (5 bases). The length of the CDR3 is 15 residues. CDR1 is SGHRS and CDR2 is YFSETQ in the germline V gene. Trimming took off 0 bases at V and 2 bases at J, with 10 bases between the two ends. CDR3 region: CASSLGQTSTDTQYF. The CDR3 DNA reads TGCGCCAGCAGCTTGGGACAGACCTCCACAGATACGCAGTATTTT. Full variable domain (missing parts from reference TRBV5-1 and TRBJ2-3): KAGVTQTPRYLIKTRGQQVTLSCSPISGHRSVSWYQQTPGQGLQFLFEYFSETQRNKGNFPGRFSGRQFSNSRSEMNVSTLELGDSALYLCASSLGQTSTDTQYFGPGTRLTVL.

V and J are TRBV6-1 and TRBJ2-5; 8 nucleotides agree with TRBD2. With 6 bases clipped from V and 10 bases from J, the junction kept 7 bases outside the gene matches. Germline CDR1 MNHNS, CDR2 SASEGT. CDR3 length equals 12 residues. CDR3 in amino acids: CASRAGLGVQYF. Here the CDR3 DNA reads TGTGCCAGCAGGGCGGGACTAGGGGTCCAGTACTTC.

On this clone: The same CDR3 is also encoded by other DNA sequences in this sample. V is TRBV20-1 and J is TRBJ2-7, with D tentatively TRBD1 (6 bases). Germline V gene lookup returns CDR1 DFQATT and CDR2 SNEGSKA (reference sequence). This CDR3 region has 11 residues. V lost 6 bases to trimming and J lost 4 bases, with 10 bases between them. Written as DNA, the CDR3 is TGCAGTGCGCCGGACAGTTACGAGCAGTACTTC. This encodes CSAPDSYEQYF.

This clone was detected once. The chain carries TRBV5-1 and TRBJ2-7; D is undetermined. CDR3 length: 14 residues. CDR1 SGHRS and CDR2 YFSETQ come from the germline V gene. Trimming removed 1 base from V and 0 bases from J, with 8 bases in between. The CDR3 DNA follows: TGCGCCAGCAGCTTGCAGGAACCCTCCTACGAGCAGTACTTC. Amino acids: CASSLQEPSYEQYF.

V usage is TRBV28 and J usage is TRBJ2-7, with 7 positions matching TRBD2. This CDR3 is 13 amino acids long. The germline V gene encodes CDR1 MDHEN and CDR2 SYDVKM. J gave up 2 bases and V 4 bases, and 2 bases lay outside the gene matches. The CDR3 DNA is TGTGCCAGCAGTTGGGAGGGCACCTACGAGCAGTACTTC. It codes for CASSWEGTYEQYF.

J is TRBJ2-3 and V is TRBV28; D gene uncertain. V was pared by 5 bases and J by 5 bases, with 11 bases between. Germline CDR1 and CDR2: MDHEN and SYDVKM. This CDR3 region has 13 residues. This CDR3 reads CASSQETRDTQYF. In nucleotides, the CDR3 is TGTGCCAGCAGTCAGGAGACAAGAGATACGCAGTATTTT.

The rearrangement links TRBV19 to TRBJ1-2; 11 bases agree with TRBD1. CDR1 LNHDA and CDR2 SQIVND come from the germline V gene (reference sequence). Trimming removed 5 bases from V and 1 base from J; junction bases left unmatched: 6. The CDR3 contains 16 residues. The CDR3 region has the DNA TGTGCCAGTAGTTCCGGACAGGGGGCGGTTAACTATGGCTACACCTTC. It codes for CASSSGQGAVNYGYTF.

This clone was counted once. The chain couples TRBV9 to TRBJ2-5; 7 bases are a match to TRBD1. The CDR3 extends over 14 amino acids. Trimming removed 4 bases from V and 7 bases from J; junction bases left unmatched: 10. Germline CDR1 and CDR2: SGDLS and YYNGEE. The DNA of the CDR3 is TGTGCCAGCAGCCACCGACAGGGCTCCGGGACCCAGTACTTC. Its translation: CASSHRQGSGTQYF.

About this clone itself: Additional DNA sequences in this sample encode the identical CDR3. The chain carries TRBV19 and TRBJ2-7; D is uncertain. Trimming left V 1 base short and J 4 bases short, with 8 bases between. CDR3 size: 13 residues. Germline CDR1 is LNHDA and CDR2 is SQIVND (reference sequence). The CDR3 here is CASSIGPDYEQYF. In DNA form, the CDR3 reads TGTGCCAGTAGTATAGGGCCCGATTACGAGCAGTACTTC.

J is TRBJ1-2 and V is TRBV6-5, with D possibly TRBD1 on 5 matching bases. The V gene's germline CDR1 is MNHEY and CDR2 SVGAGI. CDR3 size: 14 residues. Trimming cost V 4 bases and J 4 bases, with 13 bases left between them. The DNA of the CDR3 is TGTGCCAGCAGTTCAGGGTTATACAGCTATGGCTACACCTTC. It is translated as CASSSGLYSYGYTF.